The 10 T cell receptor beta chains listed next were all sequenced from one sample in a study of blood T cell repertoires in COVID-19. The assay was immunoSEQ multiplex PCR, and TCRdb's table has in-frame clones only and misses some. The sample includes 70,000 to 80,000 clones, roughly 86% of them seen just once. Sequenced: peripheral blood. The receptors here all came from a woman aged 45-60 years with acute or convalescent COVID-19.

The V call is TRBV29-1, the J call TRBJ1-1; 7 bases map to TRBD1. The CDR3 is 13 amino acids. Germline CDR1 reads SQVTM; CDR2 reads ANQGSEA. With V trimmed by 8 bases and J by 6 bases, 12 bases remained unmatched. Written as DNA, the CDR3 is TGCAGCAACAGACAGGGCCTTAAACCTGAAGCTTTCTTT. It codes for CSNRQGLKPEAFF.

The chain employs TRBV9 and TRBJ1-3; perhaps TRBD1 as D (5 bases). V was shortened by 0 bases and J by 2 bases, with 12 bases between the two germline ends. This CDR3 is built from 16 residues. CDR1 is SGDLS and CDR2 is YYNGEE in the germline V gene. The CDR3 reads CASSVGGRATGNTIYF. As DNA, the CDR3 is TGTGCCAGCAGCGTAGGAGGCAGGGCAACTGGAAACACCATATATTTT.

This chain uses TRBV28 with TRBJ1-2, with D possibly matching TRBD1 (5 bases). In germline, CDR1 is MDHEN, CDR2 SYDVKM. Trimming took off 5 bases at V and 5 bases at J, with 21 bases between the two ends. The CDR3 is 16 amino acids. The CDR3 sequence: CASSPPPPVGGYGYTF. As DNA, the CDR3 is TGTGCCAGCAGTCCCCCTCCGCCCGTGGGGGGTTATGGCTACACCTTC.

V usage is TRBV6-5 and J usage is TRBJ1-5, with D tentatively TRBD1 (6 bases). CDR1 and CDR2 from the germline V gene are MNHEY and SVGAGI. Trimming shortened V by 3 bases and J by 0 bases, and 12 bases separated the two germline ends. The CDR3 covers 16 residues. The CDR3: CASSYGGIYSNQPQHF. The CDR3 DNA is TGTGCCAGCAGTTATGGGGGCATTTATAGCAATCAGCCCCAGCATTTT.

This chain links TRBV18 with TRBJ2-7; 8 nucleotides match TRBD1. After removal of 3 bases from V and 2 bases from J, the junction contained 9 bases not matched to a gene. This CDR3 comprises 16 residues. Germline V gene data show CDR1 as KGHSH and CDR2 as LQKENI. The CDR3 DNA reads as TGTGCCAGCTCACCCGTCCCAGGGGGCGGTACCTACGAGCAGTACTTC. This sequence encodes CASSPVPGGGTYEQYF.

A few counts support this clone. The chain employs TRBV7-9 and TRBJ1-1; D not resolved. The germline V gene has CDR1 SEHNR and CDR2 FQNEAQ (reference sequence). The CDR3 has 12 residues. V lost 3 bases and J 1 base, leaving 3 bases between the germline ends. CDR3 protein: CASSFSNTEAFF. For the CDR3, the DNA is TGTGCCAGCAGCTTCTCGAACACTGAAGCTTTCTTT.

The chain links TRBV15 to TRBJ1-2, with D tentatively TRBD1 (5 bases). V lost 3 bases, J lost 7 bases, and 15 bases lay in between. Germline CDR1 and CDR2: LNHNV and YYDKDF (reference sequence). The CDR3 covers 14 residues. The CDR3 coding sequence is TGTGCCACCAGCAGGGACAAGAGTACTGGTGGCTACACCTTC. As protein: CATSRDKSTGGYTF.

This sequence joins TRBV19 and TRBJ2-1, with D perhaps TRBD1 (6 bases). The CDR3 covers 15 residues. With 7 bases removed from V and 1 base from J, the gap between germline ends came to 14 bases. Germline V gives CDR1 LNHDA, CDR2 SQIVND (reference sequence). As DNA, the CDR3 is TGTGCCAGTAAGCAACAGGGAATATCCTACAATGAGCAGTTCTTC. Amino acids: CASKQQGISYNEQFF. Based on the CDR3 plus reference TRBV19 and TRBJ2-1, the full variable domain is DGGITQSPKYLFRKEGQNVTLSCEQNLNHDAMYWYRQDPGQGLRLIYYSQIVNDFQKGDIAEGYSVSREKKESFPLTVTSAQKNPTAFYLCASKQQGISYNEQFFGPGTRLTVL.

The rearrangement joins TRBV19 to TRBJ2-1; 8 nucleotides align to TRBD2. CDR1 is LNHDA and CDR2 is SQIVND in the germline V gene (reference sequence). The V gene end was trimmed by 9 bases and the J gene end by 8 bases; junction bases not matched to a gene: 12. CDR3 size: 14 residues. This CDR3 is CASGSGGPIDEQFF. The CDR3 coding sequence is TGTGCCAGCGGTTCGGGAGGGCCTATTGATGAGCAGTTCTTC.

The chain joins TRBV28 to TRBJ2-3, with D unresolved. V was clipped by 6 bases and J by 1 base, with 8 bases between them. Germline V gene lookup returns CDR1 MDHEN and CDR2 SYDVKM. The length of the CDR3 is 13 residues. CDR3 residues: CASRFSGTDTQYF. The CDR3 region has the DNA TGTGCCAGCAGATTTTCGGGCACAGATACGCAGTATTTT. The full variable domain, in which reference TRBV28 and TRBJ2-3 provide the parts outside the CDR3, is DVKVTQSSRYLVKRTGEKVFLECVQDMDHENMFWYRQDPGLGLRLIYFSYDVKMKEKGDIPEGYSVSREKKERFSLILESASTNQTSMYLCASRFSGTDTQYFGPGTRLTVL.